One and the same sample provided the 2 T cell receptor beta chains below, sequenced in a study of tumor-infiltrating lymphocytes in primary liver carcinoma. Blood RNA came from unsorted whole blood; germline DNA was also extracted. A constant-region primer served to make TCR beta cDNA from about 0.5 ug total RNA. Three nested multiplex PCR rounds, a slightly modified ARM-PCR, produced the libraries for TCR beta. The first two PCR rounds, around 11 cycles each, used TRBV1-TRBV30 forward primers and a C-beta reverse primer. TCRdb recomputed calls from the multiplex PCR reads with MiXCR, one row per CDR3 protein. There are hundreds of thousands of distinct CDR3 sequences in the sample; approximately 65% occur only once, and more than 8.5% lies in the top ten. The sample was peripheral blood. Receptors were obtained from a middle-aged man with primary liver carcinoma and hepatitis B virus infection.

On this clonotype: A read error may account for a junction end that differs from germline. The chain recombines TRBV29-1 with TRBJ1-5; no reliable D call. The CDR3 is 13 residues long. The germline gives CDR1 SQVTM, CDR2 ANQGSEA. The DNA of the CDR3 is TGTAGCATTGGAAAAGGCGGGAATCAGCCCCAGCATTTT. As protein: CSIGKGGNQPQHF.

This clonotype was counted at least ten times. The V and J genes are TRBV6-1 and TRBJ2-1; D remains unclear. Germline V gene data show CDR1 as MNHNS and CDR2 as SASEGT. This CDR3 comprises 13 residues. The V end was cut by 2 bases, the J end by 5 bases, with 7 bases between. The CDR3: CASSESHNNEQFF. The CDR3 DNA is TGTGCCAGCAGTGAATCTCATAACAATGAGCAGTTCTTC.